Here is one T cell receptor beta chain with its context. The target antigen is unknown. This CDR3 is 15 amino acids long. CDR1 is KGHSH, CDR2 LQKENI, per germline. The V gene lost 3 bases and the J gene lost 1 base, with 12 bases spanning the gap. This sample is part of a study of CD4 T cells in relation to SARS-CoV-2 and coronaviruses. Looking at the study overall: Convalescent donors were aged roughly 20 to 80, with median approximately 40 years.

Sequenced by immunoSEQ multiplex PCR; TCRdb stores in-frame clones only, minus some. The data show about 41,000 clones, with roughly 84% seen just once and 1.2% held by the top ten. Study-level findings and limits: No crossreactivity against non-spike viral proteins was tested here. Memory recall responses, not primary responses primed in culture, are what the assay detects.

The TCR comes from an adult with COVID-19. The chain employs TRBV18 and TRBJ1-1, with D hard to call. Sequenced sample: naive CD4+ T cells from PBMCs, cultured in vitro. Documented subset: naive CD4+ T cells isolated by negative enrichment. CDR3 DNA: TGTGCCAGCTCACCTTCGAACATTAGGAACACTGAAGCTTTCTTT. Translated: CASSPSNIRNTEAFF.